This TCR beta chain was identified in a study of human T cells and chemical hapten exposure. At the level of the study: From small differences in pooled library volume came most of the variation in per-sample TCR yields.

Study-level points and caveats: There was no change with DPC sensitization in TCRs above 1 in 1000 frequency.

As regards this clonotype: Its antigen remains unidentified.

Noted time point: healthy volunteer bleed at 2 weeks. Total RNA was isolated from unfractionated whole blood. Individual cDNA molecules had unique molecular identifiers attached to them by the library. In the original analysis: Just over 95,000 TCRs per sample was the median, with a range of about 20,000 to 690,600. TCRdb re-called the RACE reads with MiXCR, one entry per CDR3 protein. TCRdb's processing, not the authors', yielded these V and J calls. The table has roughly 48,000 distinct CDR3 sequences, about 4.8% seen once. This receptor was taken from a human donor in good health. Some clones in this sample may be carry-over from other donors' samples. The sequencing input was whole blood.

The CDR3, as DNA: TGTGCCAGCAGTTTCCGGGGCTACACCTTC. It is translated as CASSFRGYTF. The chain uses TRBV28 and TRBJ1-2; no clear D. The CDR3 sequence is 10 residues long. Trimming stripped 3 bases from V and 8 bases from J, with 4 bases between. From germline, CDR1 is MDHEN and CDR2 SYDVKM.